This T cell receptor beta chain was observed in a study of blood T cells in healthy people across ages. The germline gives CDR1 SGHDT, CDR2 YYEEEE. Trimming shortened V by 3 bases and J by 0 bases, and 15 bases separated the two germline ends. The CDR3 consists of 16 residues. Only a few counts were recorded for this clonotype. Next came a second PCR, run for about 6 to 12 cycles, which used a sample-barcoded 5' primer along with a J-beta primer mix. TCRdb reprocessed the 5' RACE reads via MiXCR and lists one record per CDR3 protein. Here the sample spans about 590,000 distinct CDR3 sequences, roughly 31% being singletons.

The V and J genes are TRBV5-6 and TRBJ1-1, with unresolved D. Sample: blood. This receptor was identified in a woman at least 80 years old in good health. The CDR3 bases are TGTGCCAGCAGCTCACGGCTGAGTTACATGAACACTGAAGCTTTCTTT. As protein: CASSSRLSYMNTEAFF.